The 15 T cell receptor beta chains below come from one sample, sequenced in a study of shared clonotypes between healthy human individuals. Selected positively for CCR7 and CD45RO-negative, naive CD8 cells excluded terminally differentiated effector memory CD45RA+ cells. The method was immunoSEQ multiplex PCR; TCRdb's version includes in-frame clones alone and lacks a portion of them. The table includes around 1.9 million clones, 93% detected once. Input material: naive CD8+ T cells from PBMCs. Every receptor here comes from a man aged 18 to 35 in good health. Some clones in this sample may be carry-over from other donors' samples.

This rearrangement joins TRBV27 to TRBJ2-7, with a weak D call TRBD2 (6 bases). From germline, CDR1 is MNHEY and CDR2 SMNVEV (reference sequence). V was clipped by 1 base and J by 4 bases, with 11 bases between them. This CDR3 is 14 amino acids long. The CDR3 DNA follows: TGTGCCAGCAGTTTATTGAGGGAGGCTTACGAGCAGTACTTC. This gives the protein CASSLLREAYEQYF.

The rearrangement links TRBV29-1 to TRBJ2-3; D perhaps matches TRBD1 (5 bases). This CDR3 comprises 12 residues. Trimming took 8 bases from V and 5 from J, leaving 14 bases between them. Per the germline V gene, CDR1 is SQVTM and CDR2 is ANQGSEA. The CDR3 spells CSPRAVGDTQYF. DNA of the CDR3: TGCAGCCCCAGGGCCGTAGGAGATACGCAGTATTTT.

In this sample, this clone turned up once. Other DNA sequences in the sample encode the same CDR3. The V call is TRBV5-4, the J call TRBJ2-7; D gene uncertain. Germline lookup yields CDR1 SGHNT and CDR2 YYREEE (reference sequence). V was shortened by 2 bases and J by 0 bases, with 6 bases between the two germline ends. The CDR3 spans 13 residues. The CDR3 is CASSLGRSYEQYF. In nucleotides, the CDR3 is TGTGCCAGCAGCTTAGGGCGCTCCTACGAGCAGTACTTC.

A single count supports this clone. In the same sample, other DNA sequences code for this CDR3. The chain links TRBV5-1 to TRBJ2-7; unclear D gene. This CDR3 region has 13 residues. V was cut by 1 base and J by 0 bases, with 5 bases left in between. Germline CDR1 and CDR2: SGHRS and YFSETQ. The DNA for the CDR3 is TGCGCCAGCAGCTTGACTCCCTCCTACGAGCAGTACTTC. Translation gives CASSLTPSYEQYF.

About this clone: Other DNA variants within this sample encode the same CDR3. This chain links TRBV28 with TRBJ1-1, with D unclear. Germline CDR1 and CDR2: MDHEN and SYDVKM. The CDR3 length is 14 residues. The V end lost 3 bases, the J end lost 0 bases, and 8 bases lay between the germline ends. The CDR3 protein is CASSFRHLNTEAFF. In DNA, the CDR3 is TGTGCCAGCAGTTTTCGGCATTTGAACACTGAAGCTTTCTTT.

This chain connects TRBV7-8 to TRBJ1-2; D gene ambiguous. The ends were cut back, 6 bases at V and 4 bases at J, with 21 bases in the middle. Germline V CDR1 and CDR2: SGHVS, FQNEAQ. The CDR3 loop spans 16 amino acids. The CDR3 spells CASSPLDTGPGYGYTF. The DNA for the CDR3 is TGTGCCAGCAGTCCTTTAGACACTGGGCCGGGCTATGGCTACACCTTC.

The chain couples TRBV6-6 to TRBJ2-1; D is ambiguous. The CDR3 totals 13 residues. CDR1 is MNHNY, CDR2 SVGAGI, per germline (reference sequence). The V end was cut by 8 bases, the J end by 0 bases, with 8 bases between. The CDR3 region has the DNA TGTGCCAGCTCAGTGGACTCCTACAATGAGCAGTTCTTC. This encodes CASSVDSYNEQFF.

This clone was picked up one time. This chain joins TRBV6-5 and TRBJ1-1, with D unclear. Germline CDR1 and CDR2: MNHEY and SVGAGI. The CDR3 spans 13 residues. Trimming cost V 7 bases and J 1 base, with 10 bases left between them. This CDR3 is CASMIAPNTEAFF. CDR3 sequence (DNA): TGTGCCAGCATGATTGCCCCGAACACTGAAGCTTTCTTT.

The V call is TRBV27, the J call TRBJ2-2; D call uncertain. In germline, CDR1 is MNHEY, CDR2 SMNVEV (reference sequence). Deletions cut 3 bases from V and 4 bases from J, with 15 bases between. This CDR3 is built from 16 residues. In DNA, the CDR3 is TGTGCCAGCAGTTTCTTGACTCCTCAGAGCACCGGGGAGCTGTTTTTT. Translation: CASSFLTPQSTGELFF.

The V and J genes are TRBV27 and TRBJ1-1; no definite D call. Germline V gene lookup returns CDR1 MNHEY and CDR2 SMNVEV (reference sequence). There are 13 residues in the CDR3. Trimming cost V 5 bases and J 6 bases, with 13 bases left between them. CDR3 protein: CASSMLPGPEAFF. The CDR3 region has the DNA TGTGCCAGCAGTATGCTACCTGGGCCTGAAGCTTTCTTT.

The genes are TRBV4-1 and TRBJ2-3; a possible D gene is TRBD1 (6 bases). Germline V CDR1 and CDR2: MGHRA, YSYEKL. This CDR3 region has 21 residues. The V end lost 0 bases, the J end lost 0 bases, and 25 bases lay between the germline ends. The CDR3 loop is CASSQDREISYQGRSTDTQYF. CDR3 coding DNA: TGCGCCAGCAGCCAAGATCGTGAGATCTCATATCAGGGGCGAAGCACAGATACGCAGTATTTT.

The V gene is TRBV25-1, the J gene TRBJ2-6; the match to TRBD1 covers 11 bases. After removal of 6 bases from V and 0 bases from J, the junction contained 7 bases not matched to a gene. This CDR3 is 18 amino acids long. Germline V CDR1 and CDR2: MGHDK, SYGVNS. The CDR3 nucleotides read TGTGCCAGCAGACAGTCCGGGACAGGGGGCTCTGGGGCCAACGTCCTGACTTTC. It yields the protein CASRQSGTGGSGANVLTF.

The chain carries TRBV7-9 and TRBJ2-3, with 7 bases fitting TRBD2. This CDR3 is built from 15 residues. Looked up from germline, CDR1 is SEHNR and CDR2 is FQNEAQ (reference sequence). The V and J ends lost 4 bases and 4 bases, in that order; junction bases with no gene match: 8. CDR3 sequence: CASSSSGMGADTQYF. Written as DNA, the CDR3 is TGTGCCAGCAGCTCCAGCGGGATGGGCGCAGATACGCAGTATTTT. The variable domain in full, completed from reference TRBV7-9 and TRBJ2-3, reads DTGVSQNPRHKITKRGQNVTFRCDPISEHNRLYWYRQTLGQGPEFLTYFQNEAQLEKSRLLSDRFSAERPKGSFSTLEIQRTEQGDSAMYLCASSSSGMGADTQYFGPGTRLTVL.

The J gene is TRBJ2-3, the V gene TRBV5-1; TRBD2 matches 11 bases. The CDR3 totals 16 residues. V dropped 4 bases and J dropped 3; count of bases not matched to a gene: 7. Germline assignment: CDR1 SGHRS and CDR2 YFSETQ. In DNA, the CDR3 is TGCGCCAGCAGCCCTACGACTAGCGGGAAGACAGATACGCAGTATTTT. Residues: CASSPTTSGKTDTQYF. The complete variable domain, with remaining parts taken from reference TRBV5-1 and TRBJ2-3, reads KAGVTQTPRYLIKTRGQQVTLSCSPISGHRSVSWYQQTPGQGLQFLFEYFSETQRNKGNFPGRFSGRQFSNSRSEMNVSTLELGDSALYLCASSPTTSGKTDTQYFGPGTRLTVL.

The chain is built from TRBV25-1 and TRBJ2-1, with 8 nucleotides matching TRBD2. The J segment lost 1 base and the V segment lost 7 bases, leaving 6 bases of the junction unmatched. Germline CDR1 MGHDK, CDR2 SYGVNS. The CDR3 runs to 15 residues. The CDR3 protein is CASTPGGWSYNEQFF. For the CDR3, the DNA is TGTGCCAGCACCCCGGGAGGGTGGTCCTACAATGAGCAGTTCTTC.